The rows below give T cell receptor beta chains drawn from one sample of a study of regulatory T cells in long-lasting Graves disease. In TCRdb, the multiplex PCR reads were re-called with MiXCR into one record per CDR3 protein. In the table there are about 540,000 distinct CDR3 sequences, less than 15% of which are singletons. In addition, the sample was reused for a study of T cells in Graves' hyperthyroidism and ophthalmopathy.

Here the sequenced sample was peripheral blood mononuclear cells (PBMCs), taken at new diagnosis, from a patient treated with antithyroid drugs. The receptors originated from a man aged 30 to 39 with Graves disease. The CDR3 runs from the conserved cysteine through the conserved F or W. A D gene is named only where the DNA matches it firmly. Clone size is stated in some rows and not others, as once, few, many or a class when expanded.

clone_size	d_call	v_call	j_call	cdr3_aa	cdr3_nt
NA	NA	TRBV5-1	TRBJ2-1	CASSLAPNNEQFF	TGCGCCAGCAGCTTAGCTCCAAACAATGAGCAGTTCTTC
NA	NA	TRBV19	TRBJ2-1	CASSPRTGGNEQFF	TGTGCCAGTAGTCCACGGACCGGCGGCAATGAGCAGTTCTTC
NA	TRBD2	TRBV19	TRBJ2-7	CASSISGRAPTVEQYF	TGTGCCAGTAGTATCAGCGGGAGGGCTCCTACGGTCGAGCAGTACTTC
NA	NA	TRBV30	TRBJ1-3	CAWKSIVRSGNTIYF	TGTGCCTGGAAAAGTATTGTCCGCTCTGGAAACACCATATATTTT
NA	NA	TRBV20-1	TRBJ2-5	CSASVVGETQYF	TGCAGTGCTTCTGTGGTCGGAGAGACCCAGTACTTC
many	TRBD1	TRBV12-3/TRBV12-4	TRBJ1-1	CASSPNQGAVNPEAFF	TGTGCCAGCAGTCCAAACCAGGGGGCGGTCAATCCTGAAGCTTTCTTT
many	NA	TRBV7-2	TRBJ1-4	CASSSQAATNEKLFF	TGTGCCAGCAGCTCGCAAGCTGCAACTAATGAAAAACTGTTTTTT
NA	NA	TRBV6-5	TRBJ2-3	CASSYSQGGRTQYF	TGTGCCAGCAGTTACTCGCAGGGGGGGCGTACGCAGTATTTT
many	NA	TRBV3-1	TRBJ2-7	CASSQDEGFEQYF	TGTGCCAGCAGCCAAGACGAAGGGTTCGAGCAGTACTTC
many	TRBD2	TRBV24-1	TRBJ2-1	CATSDFRAGGTEQFF	TGTGCCACCAGTGATTTCCGGGCGGGAGGAACGGAGCAGTTCTTC
many	NA	TRBV6-4	TRBJ2-3	CASSDEAGRTDTQYF	TGTGCCAGCAGTGACGAGGCGGGTCGTACAGATACGCAGTATTTT
NA	NA	TRBV19	TRBJ1-5	CASSARPDGPQHF	TGTGCCAGTAGTGCCAGGCCGGACGGGCCCCAGCATTTT
NA	NA	TRBV2	TRBJ2-2	CASSEVYRHNTGELFF	TGTGCCAGCAGTGAAGTTTACAGGCATAACACCGGGGAGCTGTTTTTT
many	NA	TRBV28	TRBJ1-5	CASSLEQTRNQPQHF	TGTGCCAGCAGTTTGGAACAAACCCGCAATCAGCCCCAGCATTTT
many	NA	TRBV7-8	TRBJ2-4	CASSFLPGPQAKNIQYF	TGTGCCAGCAGCTTTCTACCGGGCCCCCAGGCCAAAAACATTCAGTACTTC
NA	NA	TRBV6-1	TRBJ2-7	CASNLREWAYEQYF	TGTGCCAGCAATTTACGGGAGTGGGCCTACGAGCAGTACTTC
many	NA	TRBV5-1	TRBJ2-7	CASSLTQREQYF	TGCGCCAGCAGCTTGACCCAGCGCGAGCAGTACTTC
many	TRBD1	TRBV2	TRBJ1-5	CASKFGGQFNQPQHF	TGTGCCAGCAAATTTGGGGGACAGTTCAATCAGCCCCAGCATTTT
many	NA	TRBV9	TRBJ2-3	CASSPPQRLSTDTQYF	TGTGCCAGCAGCCCTCCCCAGCGTTTGAGCACAGATACGCAGTATTTT
many	TRBD2	TRBV20-1	TRBJ2-5	CSASSGGAGETQYF	TGCAGTGCATCATCGGGGGGAGCTGGGGAGACCCAGTACTTC
few	TRBD1	TRBV6-2/TRBV6-3	TRBJ1-2	CASAPGQGGYGYTF	TGTGCCAGCGCCCCGGGACAGGGGGGCTATGGCTACACCTTC
many	TRBD1	TRBV7-3	TRBJ2-5	CASSLTGGRETQYF	TGTGCCAGCAGCTTAACAGGGGGCAGGGAGACCCAGTACTTC
many	NA	TRBV20-1	TRBJ1-5	CSASSGIRQPQHF	TGCAGTGCTAGTTCAGGGATTAGGCAGCCCCAGCATTTT
many	TRBD2	TRBV12-3/TRBV12-4	TRBJ2-1	CATVGGLAGGPGEQFF	TGTGCCACCGTAGGGGGACTAGCGGGAGGGCCGGGTGAGCAGTTCTTC
NA	NA	TRBV5-1	TRBJ1-1	CASSFIGQEAFF	TGCGCCAGCAGCTTTATAGGTCAAGAAGCTTTCTTT
NA	NA	TRBV29-1	TRBJ2-6	CSVNRELSSGANVLTF	TGCAGCGTTAACAGGGAACTCAGCTCTGGGGCCAACGTCCTGACTTTC
NA	NA	TRBV19	TRBJ2-6	CASSIMGRRGSGANVLTF	TGTGCCAGTAGTATTATGGGAAGAAGAGGCTCTGGGGCCAACGTCCTGACTTTC
NA	TRBD1	TRBV7-9	TRBJ2-5	CASSSVGTGEGEAQYF	TGTGCCAGCAGCTCTGTCGGGACAGGGGAGGGAGAGGCCCAGTACTTC
many	NA	TRBV20-1	TRBJ2-5	CSALTGSNWETQYF	TGCAGTGCACTCACAGGGTCCAACTGGGAGACCCAGTACTTC
once	TRBD1	TRBV19	TRBJ2-5	CASADMDRAQETQYF	TGTGCCAGTGCTGACATGGACAGGGCGCAAGAGACCCAGTACTTC
many	TRBD2	TRBV3-1	TRBJ2-3	CASSQVSGRADTQYF	TGTGCCAGCAGCCAGGTTAGCGGGAGAGCAGATACGCAGTATTTT
NA	TRBD2	TRBV24-1	TRBJ2-3	CATSDPKPGTTTDTQYF	TGTGCCACCAGTGATCCGAAACCCGGGACTACCACAGATACGCAGTATTTT
NA	TRBD2	TRBV24-1	TRBJ2-1	CATSEALAGSNEQFF	TGTGCCACCAGTGAGGCGCTAGCGGGGTCCAATGAGCAGTTCTTC
NA	TRBD1	TRBV7-2	TRBJ2-6	CASSSHGRQGISGANVLTF	TGTGCCAGCAGCTCCCACGGGCGACAGGGCATCTCTGGGGCCAACGTCCTGACTTTC
NA	NA	TRBV2	TRBJ2-1	CATRGPAGPNEQFF	TGTGCCACCAGGGGACCAGCTGGGCCCAATGAGCAGTTCTTC